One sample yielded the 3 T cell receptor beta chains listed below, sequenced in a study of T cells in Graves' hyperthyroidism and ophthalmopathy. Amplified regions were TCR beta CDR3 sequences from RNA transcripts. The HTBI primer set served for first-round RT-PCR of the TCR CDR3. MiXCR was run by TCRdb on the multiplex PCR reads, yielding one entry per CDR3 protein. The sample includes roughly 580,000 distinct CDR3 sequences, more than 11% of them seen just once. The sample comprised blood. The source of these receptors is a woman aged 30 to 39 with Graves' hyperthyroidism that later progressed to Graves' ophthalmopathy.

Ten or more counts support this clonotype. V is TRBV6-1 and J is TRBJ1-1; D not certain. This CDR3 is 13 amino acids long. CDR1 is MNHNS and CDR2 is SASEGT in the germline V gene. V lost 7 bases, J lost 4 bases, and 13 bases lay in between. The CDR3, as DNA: TGTGCCAGCACCAACGGAGGGCTCACTGAAGCTTTCTTT. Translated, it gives CASTNGGLTEAFF.

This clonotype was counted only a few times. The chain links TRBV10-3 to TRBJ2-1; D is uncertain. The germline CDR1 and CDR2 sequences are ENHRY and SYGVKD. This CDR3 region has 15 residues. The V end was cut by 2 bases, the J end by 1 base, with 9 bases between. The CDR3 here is CAISEGEISYNEQFF. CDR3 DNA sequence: TGTGCCATCAGTGAGGGAGAGATTTCCTACAATGAGCAGTTCTTC.

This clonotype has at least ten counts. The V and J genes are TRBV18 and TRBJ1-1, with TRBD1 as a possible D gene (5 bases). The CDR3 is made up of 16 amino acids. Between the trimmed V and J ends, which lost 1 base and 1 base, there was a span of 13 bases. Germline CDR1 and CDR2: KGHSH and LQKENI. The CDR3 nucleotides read TGTGCCAGCTCACCACTGGTTGGAGGGACGAACACTGAAGCTTTCTTT. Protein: CASSPLVGGTNTEAFF.